These 7 T cell receptor beta chains originate from one sample sequenced in a study of shared clonotypes between healthy human individuals. Sequenced by immunoSEQ multiplex PCR; TCRdb stores in-frame clones only, minus some. The sample lists fewer than 1.4 million clones; approximately 78% were seen once. Specimen: memory CD4+ T cells from PBMCs. Subset of the sample: CD45RA-negative fraction. The receptors were gathered from a man younger than 35 in good health. Some clones in this sample may be carry-over from other donors' samples.

The V and J genes are TRBV28 and TRBJ1-4; no clear D. The germline gives CDR1 MDHEN, CDR2 SYDVKM. Deletions cut 5 bases from V and 10 bases from J, with 11 bases between. The CDR3 spans 12 residues. CDR3 loop: CASSPPRGKLFF. The CDR3, as DNA: TGTGCCAGCAGTCCCCCCCGGGGAAAACTGTTTTTT.

Concerning this clone: This may be a read error: a much more frequent sequence differs by one nucleotide. In the same sample, other DNA sequences code for this CDR3. The chain uses TRBV27 and TRBJ2-7, with 7 nucleotides matching TRBD2. The CDR3 sequence is 18 residues long. The germline CDR1 and CDR2 sequences are MNHEY and SMNVEV (reference sequence). This CDR3 is CASSLFTGSPFRDYEQYF. The CDR3 DNA follows: TGTGCCAGCAGTTTATTCACGGGCAGCCCATTCAGGGACTACGAGCAGTACTTT.

This clone appeared a single time. This chain uses TRBV2 with TRBJ2-2, with D possibly being TRBD2 (5 bases). Germline CDR1 is SNHLY and CDR2 is FYNNEI. This CDR3 contains 15 residues. Trimming pared 1 base from V and 4 bases from J, leaving 10 bases between. CDR3 sequence reads: CASSEGSSGTGELFF. CDR3 bases: TGTGCCAGCAGTGAAGGGAGCAGCGGCACCGGGGAGCTGTTTTTT.

J is TRBJ2-1 and V is TRBV28; D is perhaps TRBD2 (6 bases). The V gene's germline CDR1 is MDHEN and CDR2 SYDVKM. This CDR3 has 17 residues. The ends were cut back, 2 bases at V and 0 bases at J, with 14 bases in the middle. CDR3 nucleotide sequence: TGTGCCAGCAGTTTAGGGTGGCGGGATAACTCCTACAATGAGCAGTTCTTC. It translates to CASSLGWRDNSYNEQFF.

The table lists this clone with a count of one. The chain combines TRBV30 with TRBJ1-1; D is uncertain. CDR1 is GTSNPN, CDR2 SVGIG, per germline (reference sequence). V was cut by 2 bases and J by 0 bases, with 13 bases left in between. The CDR3 totals 15 residues. The CDR3 region has the DNA TGTGCCTGGAGTTATCCGGCAGCCTTGAACACTGAAGCTTTCTTT. This translates into CAWSYPAALNTEAFF.

V usage is TRBV7-2 and J usage is TRBJ2-3, with a possible D match to TRBD2 (6 bases). Per germline, CDR1 SGHTA and CDR2 FQGNSA. The CDR3 runs 15 residues. The V and J ends lost 1 base and 4 bases respectively, with 12 bases between them. Here the CDR3 DNA reads TGTGCCAGCAGCTTAGTAGGGTGGGGGGCAGATACGCAGTATTTT. Residues: CASSLVGWGADTQYF. Looking up the rest from reference TRBV7-2 and TRBJ2-3 gives the full variable domain: GAGVSQSPSNKVTEKGKDVELRCDPISGHTALYWYRQSLGQGLEFLIYFQGNSAPDKSGLPSDRFSAERTGGSVSTLTIQRTQQEDSAVYLCASSLVGWGADTQYFGPGTRLTVL.

The count of this clone is one. V gene TRBV11-2 combines with J gene TRBJ1-1; D might be TRBD1 (6 bases). V was trimmed by 5 bases and J by 1 base, leaving 17 bases between them. Germline V gene sequence: CDR1 SGHAT, CDR2 FQNNGV. The CDR3 totals 16 residues. The CDR3 bases are TGTGCCAGCAGCATAATCTTCGGGACAAAGAACACTGAAGCTTTCTTT. It yields the protein CASSIIFGTKNTEAFF.